The T cell receptor beta chain described here comes from a study of cytomegalovirus exposure and HLA in healthy donors. Overall study results and limits: Cytomegalovirus-associated status was assigned to some 180 TCR beta chains. Under in vitro conditions, a few CMV-associated chains were confirmed as specific for CMV antigens.

About this clone: The antigen is not known.

The PCR made use of 60 Vbeta and 13 Jbeta primers. Authors' analysis steps: The count from a later analysis was 79 million or so unique TCR beta chains, 9.5 million to 13 million of them shared. Measured with immunoSEQ multiplex PCR; TCRdb has only the in-frame clones, and not every one. The D gene and trimming were derived from the DNA, and the V and J assignments and clone size from that table. The sample has roughly 43,000 clones; roughly 80% are singletons. Germline lookup yields CDR1 MNHNS and CDR2 SASEGT. The CDR3 runs 14 residues. The trim removed 7 bases at V and 2 bases at J, leaving 6 bases unmatched.

The sample consisted of PBMCs. This TCR was recovered from a man younger than 45 in good health and CMV-seronegative. The chain combines TRBV6-1 with TRBJ2-5, with 8 positions matching TRBD1. For the CDR3, the DNA is TGTGCCAGCATGAAACGGACAGGGCAAGAGACCCAGTACTTC. Protein: CASMKRTGQETQYF.